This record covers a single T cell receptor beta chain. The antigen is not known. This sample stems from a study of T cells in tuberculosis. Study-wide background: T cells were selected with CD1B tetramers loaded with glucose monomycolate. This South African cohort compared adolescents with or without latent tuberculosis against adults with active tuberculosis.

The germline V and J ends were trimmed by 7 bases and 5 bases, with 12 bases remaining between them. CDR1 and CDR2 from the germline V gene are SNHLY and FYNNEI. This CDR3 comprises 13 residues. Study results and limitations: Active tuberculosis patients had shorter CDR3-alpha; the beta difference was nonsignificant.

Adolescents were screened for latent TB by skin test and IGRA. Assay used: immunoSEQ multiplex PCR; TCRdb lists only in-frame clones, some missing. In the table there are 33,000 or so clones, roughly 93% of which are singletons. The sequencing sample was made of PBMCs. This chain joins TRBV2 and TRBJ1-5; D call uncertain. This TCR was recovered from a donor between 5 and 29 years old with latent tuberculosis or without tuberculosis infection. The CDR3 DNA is TGTGCCAGCACCGTCAGGAGGGATCAGCCCCAGCATTTT. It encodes CASTVRRDQPQHF.